Listed below are T cell receptor beta chains from one sample, sequenced in a study of shared clonotypes between healthy human individuals. The repertoire was sequenced with immunoSEQ multiplex PCR; TCRdb's copy has only in-frame clones and lacks some. The sample includes about 1.5 million clones, nearly 99% seen only once; the top ten take around 0.45%. Sequenced material: naive CD4+ T cells sorted from blood. All receptors derive from a man aged 30 to 39 in good health. Each CDR3 is given with its conserved first and last residue. A D gene is named only where the DNA matches it firmly. Some rows have no size entry. The others give once, few or many, or a class for an expanded clone.

j_gene: TRBJ1-5
abundance: NA
d_gene: NA
v_gene: TRBV27
CDR3aa: CASSLTRNSNQPQHF
CDR3nt: TGTGCCAGCAGTTTGACCCGGAATAGCAATCAGCCCCAGCATTTT

j_gene: TRBJ2-1
abundance: NA
d_gene: NA
v_gene: TRBV18
CDR3aa: CASSPLQGGYNEQFF
CDR3nt: TGTGCCAGCTCACCACTACAGGGCGGTTACAATGAGCAGTTCTTC

j_gene: TRBJ1-3
abundance: NA
d_gene: NA
v_gene: TRBV5-1
CDR3aa: CASSFVSSGSGGNTIYF
CDR3nt: TGCGCCAGCAGCTTTGTCAGCTCGGGGAGTGGCGGAAACACCATATATTTT

j_gene: TRBJ2-7
abundance: NA
d_gene: TRBD1
v_gene: TRBV27
CDR3aa: CASSLRQGRYEQYF
CDR3nt: TGTGCCAGCAGTTTAAGACAGGGTAGATACGAGCAGTACTTC

j_gene: TRBJ2-7
abundance: NA
d_gene: TRBD1
v_gene: TRBV7-2
CDR3aa: CASSLRDSSYEQYF
CDR3nt: TGTGCCAGCAGCCTCCGGGACAGCTCCTACGAGCAGTACTTC

j_gene: TRBJ1-2
abundance: NA
d_gene: NA
v_gene: TRBV4-1
CDR3aa: CASSQTAAPLGYTF
CDR3nt: TGCGCCAGCAGCCAAACCGCGGCCCCCCTGGGTTACACCTTC

j_gene: TRBJ2-2
abundance: NA
d_gene: NA
v_gene: TRBV29-1
CDR3aa: CSVDRANTGELFF
CDR3nt: TGCAGCGTTGACAGGGCGAACACCGGGGAGCTGTTTTTT

j_gene: TRBJ1-4
abundance: NA
d_gene: TRBD1
v_gene: TRBV5-5
CDR3aa: CASSLVPGQGLVEKLFF
CDR3nt: TGTGCCAGCAGCTTGGTCCCGGGACAGGGATTAGTAGAAAAACTGTTTTTT

j_gene: TRBJ2-5
abundance: NA
d_gene: NA
v_gene: TRBV30
CDR3aa: CAWSVRLSRRAISETQYF
CDR3nt: TGTGCCTGGAGTGTACGATTAAGTAGGAGGGCCATTTCTGAGACCCAGTACTTC

j_gene: TRBJ2-1
abundance: NA
d_gene: TRBD2
v_gene: TRBV7-6
CDR3aa: CASSLTPVSSGRGNEQFF
CDR3nt: TGTGCCAGCAGCTTAACCCCCGTTTCCAGCGGGAGGGGAAATGAGCAGTTCTTC

j_gene: TRBJ2-7
abundance: NA
d_gene: NA
v_gene: TRBV6-5
CDR3aa: CASSYGTPYEQYF
CDR3nt: TGTGCCAGCAGTTACGGGACTCCCTACGAGCAGTACTTC

j_gene: TRBJ1-5
abundance: NA
d_gene: TRBD1
v_gene: TRBV18
CDR3aa: CASSPGQGSNQPQHF
CDR3nt: TGTGCCAGCTCACCCGGACAGGGAAGCAATCAGCCCCAGCATTTT

j_gene: TRBJ1-2
abundance: NA
d_gene: NA
v_gene: TRBV29-1
CDR3aa: CSAGGDYGYTF
CDR3nt: TGCAGCGCCGGGGGAGACTATGGCTACACCTTC

j_gene: TRBJ1-1
abundance: once
d_gene: NA
v_gene: TRBV5-5
CDR3aa: CASGYRIRNTEAFF
CDR3nt: TGTGCCAGCGGTTACCGGATTCGGAACACTGAAGCTTTCTTT

j_gene: TRBJ1-2
abundance: NA
d_gene: TRBD1
v_gene: TRBV7-6
CDR3aa: CASSPHLGQGIEGYGYTF
CDR3nt: TGTGCCAGCAGCCCTCATCTGGGACAGGGAATAGAGGGCTATGGCTACACCTTC

j_gene: TRBJ1-5
abundance: NA
d_gene: TRBD1
v_gene: TRBV2
CDR3aa: CASSNIQRGTGNQPQHF
CDR3nt: TGTGCCAGCAGTAACATCCAGAGGGGGACAGGCAATCAGCCCCAGCATTTT

j_gene: TRBJ2-1
abundance: NA
d_gene: NA
v_gene: TRBV9
CDR3aa: CASSVVTSSVYNEQFF
CDR3nt: TGTGCCAGCAGCGTAGTTACCTCTTCAGTGTACAATGAGCAGTTCTTC

j_gene: TRBJ1-5
abundance: NA
d_gene: NA
v_gene: TRBV28
CDR3aa: CASRRAGNQPQHF
CDR3nt: TGTGCCAGCAGGAGGGCGGGCAATCAGCCCCAGCATTTT

j_gene: TRBJ2-1
abundance: NA
d_gene: TRBD1
v_gene: TRBV7-2
CDR3aa: CASSFLGTGLVNNEQFF
CDR3nt: TGTGCCAGCAGCTTTTTAGGGACAGGGCTGGTCAATAATGAGCAGTTCTTC

j_gene: TRBJ2-1
abundance: NA
d_gene: TRBD1
v_gene: TRBV6-5
CDR3aa: CASSYDRDNEQFF
CDR3nt: TGTGCCAGCAGTTACGACAGGGACAATGAGCAGTTCTTC

j_gene: TRBJ2-3
abundance: NA
d_gene: NA
v_gene: TRBV19
CDR3aa: CASKLDSTDTQYF
CDR3nt: TGTGCCAGCAAATTGGATAGCACAGATACGCAGTATTTT

j_gene: TRBJ2-3
abundance: NA
d_gene: TRBD2
v_gene: TRBV10-1
CDR3aa: CASSNPLGLAGAVDTQYF
CDR3nt: TGCGCCAGCAGTAACCCCCTAGGACTAGCGGGGGCCGTGGATACGCAGTATTTT

j_gene: TRBJ2-1
abundance: NA
d_gene: NA
v_gene: TRBV5-1
CDR3aa: CASSFRDKGYEQFF
CDR3nt: TGCGCCAGCAGCTTCCGGGACAAGGGTTATGAGCAGTTCTTC

j_gene: TRBJ2-7
abundance: NA
d_gene: NA
v_gene: TRBV7-9
CDR3aa: CATSRGANYEQYF
CDR3nt: TGTGCCACGAGTAGGGGGGCAAACTACGAGCAGTACTTC

j_gene: TRBJ1-5
abundance: NA
d_gene: NA
v_gene: TRBV6-1
CDR3aa: CASSEFGQGPGTQHF
CDR3nt: TGTGCCAGCAGTGAATTCGGGCAGGGGCCCGGAACCCAGCATTTT

j_gene: TRBJ1-2
abundance: NA
d_gene: NA
v_gene: TRBV5-8
CDR3aa: CASSKRGTTHGYTF
CDR3nt: TGTGCCAGCAGCAAACGAGGGACGACCCATGGCTACACCTTC

j_gene: TRBJ2-2
abundance: NA
d_gene: NA
v_gene: TRBV28
CDR3aa: CASRTPQGWTGELFF
CDR3nt: TGTGCCAGCAGAACCCCCCAGGGATGGACCGGGGAGCTGTTTTTT

j_gene: TRBJ1-1
abundance: few
d_gene: TRBD1
v_gene: TRBV11-2
CDR3aa: CASSLVGTAMNTEAFF
CDR3nt: TGTGCCAGCAGCTTAGTTGGGACAGCGATGAACACTGAAGCTTTCTTT

j_gene: TRBJ2-3
abundance: NA
d_gene: TRBD2
v_gene: TRBV14
CDR3aa: CASSQDLAGSTDTQYF
CDR3nt: TGTGCCAGCAGCCAAGATCTAGCGGGAAGCACAGATACGCAGTATTTT

j_gene: TRBJ1-2
abundance: NA
d_gene: NA
v_gene: TRBV29-1
CDR3aa: CSVGGRVNYGYTF
CDR3nt: TGCAGCGTTGGAGGGCGAGTTAACTATGGCTACACCTTC

j_gene: TRBJ1-5
abundance: NA
d_gene: NA
v_gene: TRBV18
CDR3aa: CASSPVGAGRNQPQHF
CDR3nt: TGTGCCAGCTCACCAGTCGGGGCAGGGAGGAATCAGCCCCAGCATTTT

j_gene: TRBJ2-5
abundance: NA
d_gene: NA
v_gene: TRBV9
CDR3aa: CASSVDRAETQYF
CDR3nt: TGTGCCAGCAGCGTAGACAGGGCAGAGACCCAGTACTTC

j_gene: TRBJ1-5
abundance: NA
d_gene: NA
v_gene: TRBV7-9
CDR3aa: CASSPRDSNQPQHF
CDR3nt: TGTGCCAGCAGCCCAAGGGATAGCAATCAGCCCCAGCATTTT